Below, 6 T cell receptor beta chains from the same sample are listed, as sequenced in a study of shared clonotypes between healthy human individuals. Profiled with immunoSEQ multiplex PCR; TCRdb holds only in-frame clones, not every one. The table includes some 96,000 clones, more than 45% detected once. What was sequenced was PBMCs. These TCRs come from a woman between 35 and 50 years old in good health. Some clones in this sample may be carry-over from other donors' samples.

Points on this clone: A read error is likely here: a far larger clone is one base away. Distinct nucleotide sequences in the sample also encode this CDR3. The rearrangement joins TRBV4-1 to TRBJ1-2; the D is unclear. Trimming removed 1 base from V and 1 base from J, with 10 bases in between. Germline lookup yields CDR1 MGHRA and CDR2 YSYEKL. This CDR3 region has 15 residues. The CDR3: CASSQAPAINYGYTF. The CDR3, as DNA: TGCGCCAGCAGCCAAGCGCCAGCCATTAACTATGGCTACACCTTC.

The chain recombines TRBV4-2 with TRBJ2-7, with D possibly being TRBD1 (5 bases). The length of the CDR3 is 16 residues. Deletions cut 5 bases from V and 2 bases from J, with 19 bases between. Germline loops: CDR1 LGHNA, CDR2 YNFKEQ. The CDR3 DNA reads TGTGCCAGCAGCTTAGGGGTACAAATGCCTCCCTACGAGCAGTACTTC. It encodes CASSLGVQMPPYEQYF.

This clone was seen only a few times. The V and J genes are TRBV5-4 and TRBJ1-2; no reliable D call. The ends were cut back, 4 bases at V and 4 bases at J, with 23 bases in the middle. This CDR3 is built from 17 residues. Germline V gene sequence: CDR1 SGHNT, CDR2 YYREEE (reference sequence). The chain's CDR3 is CASSPGSPGRRAYGYTF. In DNA form, the CDR3 reads TGTGCCAGCAGCCCGGGTTCGCCGGGCCGAAGAGCCTATGGCTACACCTTC.

The chain couples TRBV7-9 to TRBJ1-2; tentatively, D is TRBD1 (5 bases). Germline V gene data show CDR1 as SEHNR and CDR2 as FQNEAQ (reference sequence). This CDR3 region has 13 residues. V was shortened by 1 base and J by 7 bases, with 10 bases between the two germline ends. The CDR3 sequence: CASSLEMTVGYTF. CDR3 DNA: TGTGCCAGCAGCTTAGAAATGACAGTTGGCTACACCTTC.

The chain uses TRBV18 and TRBJ2-3; 9 bases are a match to TRBD2. Germline trimming cut 3 bases from V and 0 bases from J; bases unmatched to any gene: 7. Germline CDR1 reads KGHSH; CDR2 reads LQKENI. This CDR3 comprises 17 residues. The CDR3 here is CASSPRRAGGSTDTQYF. The CDR3 region has the DNA TGTGCCAGCTCACCCCGGAGAGCGGGAGGAAGCACAGATACGCAGTATTTT.

The chain is built from TRBV15 and TRBJ2-7, with 11 bases lining up with TRBD2. The J segment lost 0 bases and the V segment lost 2 bases, leaving 3 bases of the junction unmatched. This CDR3 has 16 residues. Germline V CDR1 and CDR2: LNHNV, YYDKDF (reference sequence). The CDR3 loop is CATSRPSGRSSYEQYF. DNA of the CDR3: TGTGCCACCAGCAGACCTAGCGGGAGGAGCTCCTACGAGCAGTACTTC.